This TCR beta chain was recovered during a study of blood T cell repertoires in COVID-19. Study summary: Both acute and convalescent COVID-19 samples were obtained from the United States, Italy and Spain. T cells, B-cell-depleted T cells, or PBMCs provided the cDNA or gDNA that served as material.

The V gene lost 3 bases and the J gene lost 6 bases, with 20 bases spanning the gap. Germline V gene lookup returns CDR1 SGHRS and CDR2 YFSETQ. This CDR3 is built from 16 residues. Original processing notes: By means of reference gene primer amplification, nucleated cell counts were estimated. Method: immunoSEQ multiplex PCR; TCRdb's copy keeps in-frame clones and lacks some. V and J calls and clone size come straight from that table; D and trimming were deduced from the DNA. The table lists under 300,000 clones, 85% to 90% of them singletons, with under 9% in the top ten. This clonotype was sampled from a woman in her 70s with active or convalescent COVID-19. This chain connects TRBV5-1 to TRBJ2-3; D might be TRBD2 (5 bases). The specimen sequenced was peripheral blood. The CDR3 loop is CASSSGVLLVQDTQYF. CDR3 DNA: TGCGCCAGCAGCTCCGGGGTACTACTAGTTCAGGATACGCAGTATTTT. The entire variable domain, with the rest obtained from reference TRBV5-1 and TRBJ2-3, is as follows: KAGVTQTPRYLIKTRGQQVTLSCSPISGHRSVSWYQQTPGQGLQFLFEYFSETQRNKGNFPGRFSGRQFSNSRSEMNVSTLELGDSALYLCASSSGVLLVQDTQYFGPGTRLTVL.